Shown below are 24 T cell receptor beta chains from a single sample sequenced in a study of cytomegalovirus exposure and HLA in healthy donors. The PCR contained 60 Vbeta and 13 Jbeta primers. Using immunoSEQ multiplex PCR, the repertoire was profiled, and TCRdb retains in-frame clones only, with some absent. The sample records about 140,000 clones, approximately 80% being singletons. The sequencing sample was made of PBMCs. The receptors come from a man aged 50-60 years in good health and CMV-seronegative.

The V gene is TRBV7-3, the J gene TRBJ1-1, with 8 bases aligning to TRBD1. V lost 8 bases and J lost 0; bases outside the gene matches: 5. CDR3 length equals 14 residues. Germline V gene lookup returns CDR1 SGHTA and CDR2 FQGTGA. For the CDR3, the DNA is TGTGCCAGCGCAGGGGGCCCAATGAACACTGAAGCTTTCTTT. It translates to CASAGGPMNTEAFF.

The gene calls are TRBV27 and TRBJ2-7, with D possibly being TRBD1 (6 bases). CDR3 length: 12 residues. Trimming removed 5 bases at V and 6 bases at J, with 11 bases between. Germline V gene sequence: CDR1 MNHEY, CDR2 SMNVEV (reference sequence). This CDR3 reads CASSTLRGEQYF. CDR3 DNA: TGTGCCAGCAGTACCCTCAGGGGCGAGCAGTACTTC.

The genes are TRBV10-3 and TRBJ2-7, with TRBD2 matching 7 bases. The CDR3 loop spans 13 amino acids. J lost 5 bases, V lost 6 bases, and 7 bases had no gene match. Germline V CDR1 and CDR2: ENHRY, SYGVKD. CDR3 sequence: CAIRPRGVDEQYF. The CDR3 DNA reads as TGTGCCATCAGGCCCCGGGGGGTCGACGAGCAGTACTTC.

The rearrangement links TRBV11-2 to TRBJ1-3; D gene ambiguous. Per the germline V gene, CDR1 is SGHAT and CDR2 is FQNNGV. V was cut by 0 bases and J by 0 bases, with 6 bases left in between. The CDR3 loop spans 15 amino acids. CDR3 coding DNA: TGTGCCAGCAGCTTAGAAGGGAGCTCTGGAAACACCATATATTTT. It codes for CASSLEGSSGNTIYF.

This clone was picked up one time. The chain recombines TRBV18 with TRBJ1-4, with D maybe TRBD1 (5 bases). Trimming stripped 6 bases from V and 8 bases from J, with 7 bases between. Germline CDR1 and CDR2: KGHSH and LQKENI. The CDR3 spans 11 residues. The CDR3 DNA follows: TGTGCCAGCTCGAGGACAGAAAAACTGTTTTTT. This translates into CASSRTEKLFF.

The rearrangement joins TRBV2 to TRBJ1-5; a weak D match, TRBD1 (5 bases). V was clipped by 5 bases and J by 4 bases, with 6 bases between them. The CDR3 runs to 12 residues. CDR1 and CDR2 from the germline V gene are SNHLY and FYNNEI. The chain's CDR3 is CASSSGNQPQHF. The CDR3 nucleotides read TGTGCCAGCAGTTCAGGGAATCAGCCCCAGCATTTT.

CDR3 region: CASQGQGISNTEAFF. CDR3 DNA: TGCGCCAGCCAGGGGCAGGGAATTTCGAACACTGAAGCTTTCTTT. This sequence joins TRBV5-1 and TRBJ1-1; weak D call: TRBD1 (6 bases). Germline CDR1 is SGHRS and CDR2 is YFSETQ. CDR3 length equals 15 residues. V was clipped by 7 bases and J by 1 base, with 17 bases between them.

The sample holds a few counts of this clone. The rearrangement joins TRBV2 to TRBJ1-5; D possibly corresponds to TRBD1 (5 bases). Germline loops: CDR1 SNHLY, CDR2 FYNNEI. Trimming removed 4 bases from V and 3 bases from J, with 16 bases in between. The CDR3 extends over 16 amino acids. The CDR3 nucleotides are TGTGCCAGCAGTGTCCCCCAGGGCGGATACAATCAGCCCCAGCATTTT. It encodes CASSVPQGGYNQPQHF. The full variable domain, its missing parts supplied by reference TRBV2 and TRBJ1-5, is EPEVTQTPSHQVTQMGQEVILRCVPISNHLYFYWYRQILGQKVEFLVSFYNNEISEKSEIFDDQFSVERPDGSNFTLKIRSTKLEDSAMYFCASSVPQGGYNQPQHFGDGTRLSIL.

The gene calls are TRBV5-1 and TRBJ2-5; tentative D call: TRBD2 (5 bases). CDR3 size: 14 residues. The ends were cut back, 4 bases at V and 5 bases at J, with 15 bases in the middle. The germline V gene has CDR1 SGHRS and CDR2 YFSETQ. CDR3 DNA sequence: TGCGCCAGCAGCGACGAGGGTTTGTGGGAGACCCAGTACTTC. Residues: CASSDEGLWETQYF. Full variable domain (rest looked up from reference TRBV5-1 and TRBJ2-5): KAGVTQTPRYLIKTRGQQVTLSCSPISGHRSVSWYQQTPGQGLQFLFEYFSETQRNKGNFPGRFSGRQFSNSRSEMNVSTLELGDSALYLCASSDEGLWETQYFGPGTRLLVL.

This clone showed up just a few times. The chain has TRBV7-8 and TRBJ2-7, with D perhaps matching TRBD1 (5 bases). Germline V CDR1 and CDR2: SGHVS, FQNEAQ. The CDR3 runs 15 residues. V shed 5 bases and J shed 0 bases, with 14 bases lying between them. CDR3 in amino acids: CASSQGRASSYEQYF. The CDR3 region has the DNA TGTGCCAGCAGCCAGGGCAGGGCGAGCTCCTACGAGCAGTACTTC.

This clone has only one observation. The genes are TRBV21-1 and TRBJ1-2; no DNA check was done on the table's D call, TRBD1. TRBV21-1 is reported as a pseudogene. The CDR3 runs 14 residues. CDR3 region: CASSNVQGDKGYTF. The DNA for the CDR3 is TGTGCCAGCAGCAACGTACAGGGGGACAAAGGCTACACCTTC.

V and J are TRBV18 and TRBJ2-7; possibly TRBD2 for D (6 bases). V lost 3 bases, J lost 6 bases, and 9 bases lay in between. CDR3 size: 12 residues. Per the germline V gene, CDR1 is KGHSH and CDR2 is LQKENI. The chain's CDR3 is CASSPRGSEQYF. CDR3 coding DNA: TGTGCCAGCTCACCCCGGGGGAGCGAGCAGTACTTC. Filled out from reference TRBV18 and TRBJ2-7, the complete variable domain reads NAGVMQNPRHLVRRRGQEARLRCSPMKGHSHVYWYRQLPEEGLKFMVYLQKENIIDESGMPKERFSAEFPKEGPSILRIQQVVRGDSAAYFCASSPRGSEQYFGPGTRLTVT.

This clone was detected a few times. This chain joins TRBV5-4 and TRBJ2-7; 7 bases map to TRBD1. From germline, CDR1 is SGHNT and CDR2 YYREEE (reference sequence). CDR3 length: 13 residues. J was trimmed by 5 bases and V by 3 bases; bases with no gene match: 5. The CDR3 nucleotides are TGTGCCAGCAGCTATGACAGGGCCAACGAGCAGTACTTC. Encoded protein: CASSYDRANEQYF. Using reference TRBV5-4 and TRBJ2-7 for the parts outside the CDR3, the full variable domain is ETGVTQSPTHLIKTRGQQVTLRCSSQSGHNTVSWYQQALGQGPQFIFQYYREEENGRGNFPPRFSGLQFPNYSSELNVNALELDDSALYLCASSYDRANEQYFGPGTRLTVT.

V and J are TRBV10-1 and TRBJ2-3; 10 bases are shared with TRBD1. V was clipped by 5 bases and J by 7 bases; unmatched bases: 21. The CDR3 covers 19 residues. The V gene's germline CDR1 is WNHNN and CDR2 SYGVQD (reference sequence). The CDR3 DNA reads TGCGCCAGCAGTCATCCGGGACAGGGGAGTCGGGGTAGGGGAAATACGCAGTATTTT. Amino acid sequence: CASSHPGQGSRGRGNTQYF.

The chain has TRBV6-6 and TRBJ2-2; D possibly corresponds to TRBD1 (6 bases). The germline V gene has CDR1 MNHNY and CDR2 SVGAGI (reference sequence). The CDR3 length is 15 residues. Trimming stripped 7 bases from V and 3 bases from J, with 15 bases between. In DNA, the CDR3 is TGTGCCAGCACTCAACGGACAGCCCACACCGGGGAGCTGTTTTTT. This sequence encodes CASTQRTAHTGELFF.

The V call is TRBV2, the J call TRBJ1-4; 12 bases agree with TRBD1. The ends lost 11 bases at V and 13 bases at J; junction bases unmatched: 8. Germline assignment: CDR1 SNHLY and CDR2 FYNNEI. CDR3 size: 12 residues. For the CDR3, the DNA is TGTGCCGGCGGGACAGGGGGCGGTGGACTGTTTTTT. It specifies CAGGTGGGGLFF.

The J gene is TRBJ2-3, the V gene TRBV29-1, with D perhaps matching TRBD2 (5 bases). The length of the CDR3 is 14 residues. V was shortened by 4 bases and J by 5 bases, with 16 bases between the two germline ends. CDR1 and CDR2 from the germline V gene are SQVTM and ANQGSEA. The CDR3, as DNA: TGCAGCGTTGCCCCAGGAGGCCGGGTAGATACGCAGTATTTT. Residues: CSVAPGGRVDTQYF.

The chain has TRBV13 and TRBJ2-5; 11 bases fit TRBD2. The CDR3 covers 15 residues. After removal of 5 bases from V and 4 bases from J, the junction contained 6 bases not matched to a gene. Germline values: CDR1 PRHDT, CDR2 FYEKMQ (reference sequence). The CDR3 is CASSPRLAGLETQYF. CDR3 bases: TGTGCCAGCAGCCCGAGACTAGCGGGGTTAGAGACCCAGTACTTC.

The gene calls are TRBV2 and TRBJ1-1; possibly TRBD1 for D (5 bases). The V end was cut by 4 bases, the J end by 1 base, with 10 bases between. From germline, CDR1 is SNHLY and CDR2 FYNNEI. There are 14 residues in the CDR3. In DNA form, the CDR3 reads TGTGCCAGCAGTGGCGGGACGGCGAACACTGAAGCTTTCTTT. It codes for CASSGGTANTEAFF.

This sequence joins TRBV11-3 and TRBJ2-3; the match to TRBD2 covers 9 bases. Germline CDR1 reads SGHNT; CDR2 reads YENEEA. The CDR3 spans 17 residues. V lost 5 bases to trimming and J lost 1 base; unmatched junction nucleotides: 10. DNA for the CDR3: TGTGCCAGCAGCCCAACCCTGACTAGCGGAGGCACAGATACGCAGTATTTT. It is translated as CASSPTLTSGGTDTQYF.

The chain recombines TRBV28 with TRBJ1-5; perhaps TRBD1 as D (5 bases). Trimming took 2 bases from V and 2 from J, leaving 7 bases between them. Germline CDR1 and CDR2: MDHEN and SYDVKM. The CDR3 sequence is 14 residues long. As DNA, the CDR3 is TGTGCCAGCAGTTTACGGGGGGGCAATCAGCCCCAGCATTTT. Protein: CASSLRGGNQPQHF.

The CDR3 protein is CASSQGPIRGGYTF. In DNA, the CDR3 is TGTGCCAGCAGCCAAGGACCAATCCGGGGTGGCTACACCTTC. The chain links TRBV5-5 to TRBJ1-2; D remains unclear. The CDR3 runs to 14 residues. Trimming removed 4 bases at V and 7 bases at J, with 17 bases between. Germline assignment: CDR1 SGHKS and CDR2 YYEKEE (reference sequence).

The chain recombines TRBV9 with TRBJ2-3; the D is unclear. There are 13 residues in the CDR3. Trimming shortened V by 3 bases and J by 0 bases, and 5 bases separated the two germline ends. Germline values: CDR1 SGDLS, CDR2 YYNGEE. The CDR3 nucleotides read TGTGCCAGCAGCGAACAGAGCACAGATACGCAGTATTTT. Residues: CASSEQSTDTQYF.

The chain combines TRBV5-1 with TRBJ2-2, with D perhaps matching TRBD1 (6 bases). Germline CDR1 is SGHRS and CDR2 is YFSETQ. CDR3 length equals 13 residues. V was clipped by 4 bases and J by 5 bases, with 9 bases between them. The CDR3 DNA sequence: TGCGCCAGCAGCACCCAGGGGACCGGGGAGCTGTTTTTT. Protein sequence: CASSTQGTGELFF.